This entry is about one T cell receptor (beta chain). This entry belongs to a study of technical replicates of blood from a few donors. TCRdb keeps only in-frame clones here, not all; method: immunoSEQ multiplex PCR. The table lists around 85,000 clones, roughly 94% of them singletons. In germline, CDR1 is MDHEN, CDR2 SYDVKM. Trimming cost V 5 bases and J 1 base, with 11 bases left between them. The CDR3 is 14 residues long. Sequencing input: T cells isolated from PBMCs. The receptor's source is a human donor in good health. The chain recombines TRBV28 with TRBJ1-1; TRBD1 might be the D (6 bases). As DNA, the CDR3 is TGTGCCAGCAGTCCGACAGGACCGAACACTGAAGCTTTCTTT. Its translation: CASSPTGPNTEAFF.